This T cell receptor (beta chain) was retrieved from a study of blood T cells in healthy people across ages. CDR1 and CDR2 from the germline V gene are SGHTA and FQGNSA. The V end lost 1 base, the J end lost 2 bases, and 9 bases lay between the germline ends. The CDR3 is 14 amino acids. For the second PCR, which ran for 7 to 11 cycles, a sample-barcoded 5' primer and a J-beta primer mix were used. TCRdb redid the calling of the 5' RACE reads with MiXCR, one entry per CDR3 protein. The table has just over 800,000 distinct CDR3 sequences, around two thirds seen once. This clonotype came up a few times. The specimen was blood. The gene calls are TRBV7-2 and TRBJ2-7; D is unclear. The TCR was taken from a man aged 30 to 39 in good health. The CDR3 loop reads CASSLGAGAYEQYF. CDR3 coding DNA: TGTGCCAGCAGCTTAGGCGCAGGTGCCTACGAGCAGTACTTC.